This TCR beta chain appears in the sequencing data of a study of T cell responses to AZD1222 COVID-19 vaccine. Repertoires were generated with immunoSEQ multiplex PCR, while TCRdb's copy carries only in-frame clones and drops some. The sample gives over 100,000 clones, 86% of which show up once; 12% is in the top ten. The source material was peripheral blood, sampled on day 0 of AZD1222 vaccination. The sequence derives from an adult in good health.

The CDR3 sequence: CASSQAGLAGPHVQYF. CDR3 bases: TGTGCCAGCAGCCAAGCGGGACTAGCGGGTCCGCATGTGCAGTACTTC. The V gene is TRBV3-1 (or the pseudogene TRBV3-2), the J gene TRBJ2-7, with 12 bases that match TRBD2. The germline V gene has CDR1 LGHDT and CDR2 YNNKEL (reference sequence). This CDR3 comprises 16 residues. V trimming: 1 base; J trimming: 9 bases; junction bases outside the gene matches: 10.